This record covers a single T cell receptor (beta chain). Its antigen is as yet unknown. This specimen comes from a study of cytomegalovirus exposure and HLA in healthy donors. Study outcomes and limitations: Most TCR sequences proved rare, with some public TCRs found in many donors. The study recorded fewer than 200 TCR beta chains that were cytomegalovirus-associated.

This CDR3 spans 14 amino acids. V was trimmed by 3 bases and J by 9 bases, leaving 16 bases between them. Germline loops: CDR1 SGHKS, CDR2 YYEKEE (reference sequence). PCR amplification relied on 60 Vbeta primers (plus 13 Jbeta primers). Per the original data handling: Per a later analysis, the number of unique TCR beta chains was approximately 80 million, of which 10 million to 11 million were shared. Method: immunoSEQ multiplex PCR; TCRdb's copy keeps in-frame clones and lacks some. V, J and clone size were drawn from that table, and D and trimming were deduced from the DNA. The table has about 190,000 clones, 70% to 75% seen once; the top ten hold under 5%.

This chain joins TRBV5-5 and TRBJ1-5, with D tentatively TRBD1 (5 bases). This clonotype originated in a young man in good health and CMV-seropositive. Sequenced input: PBMCs. The chain's CDR3 is CASSYGQTAGPQHF. In nucleotides, the CDR3 is TGTGCCAGCAGCTACGGACAAACAGCGGGGCCCCAGCATTTT.